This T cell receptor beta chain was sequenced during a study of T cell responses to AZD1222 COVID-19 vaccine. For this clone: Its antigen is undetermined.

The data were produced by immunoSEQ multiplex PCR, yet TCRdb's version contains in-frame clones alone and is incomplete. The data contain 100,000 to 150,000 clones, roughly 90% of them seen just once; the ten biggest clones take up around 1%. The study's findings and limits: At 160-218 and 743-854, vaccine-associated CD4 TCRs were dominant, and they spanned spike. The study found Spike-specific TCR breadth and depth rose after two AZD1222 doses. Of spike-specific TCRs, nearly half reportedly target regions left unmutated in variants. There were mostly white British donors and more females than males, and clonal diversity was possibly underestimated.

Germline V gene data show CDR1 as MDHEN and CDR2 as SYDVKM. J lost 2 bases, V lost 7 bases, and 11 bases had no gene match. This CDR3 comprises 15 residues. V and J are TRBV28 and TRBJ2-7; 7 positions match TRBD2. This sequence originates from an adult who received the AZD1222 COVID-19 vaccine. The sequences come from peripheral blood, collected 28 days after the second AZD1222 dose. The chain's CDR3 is CASNEVGRETYEQYF. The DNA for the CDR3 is TGTGCCAGCAATGAAGTAGGGAGGGAAACCTACGAGCAGTACTTC. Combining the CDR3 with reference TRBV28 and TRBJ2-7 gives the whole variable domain DVKVTQSSRYLVKRTGEKVFLECVQDMDHENMFWYRQDPGLGLRLIYFSYDVKMKEKGDIPEGYSVSREKKERFSLILESASTNQTSMYLCASNEVGRETYEQYFGPGTRLTVT.